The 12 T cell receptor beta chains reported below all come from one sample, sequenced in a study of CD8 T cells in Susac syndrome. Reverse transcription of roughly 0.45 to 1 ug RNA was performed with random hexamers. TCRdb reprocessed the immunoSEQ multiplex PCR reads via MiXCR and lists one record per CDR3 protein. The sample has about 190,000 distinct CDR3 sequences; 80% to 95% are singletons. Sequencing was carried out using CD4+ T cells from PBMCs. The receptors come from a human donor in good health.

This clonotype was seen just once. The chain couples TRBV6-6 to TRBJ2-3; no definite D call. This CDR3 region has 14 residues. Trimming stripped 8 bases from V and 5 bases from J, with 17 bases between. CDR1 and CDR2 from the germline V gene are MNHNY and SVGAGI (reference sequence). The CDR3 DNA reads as TGTGCCAGCGCGCGGTTGGTGGGCGGAGATACGCAGTATTTT. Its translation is CASARLVGGDTQYF.

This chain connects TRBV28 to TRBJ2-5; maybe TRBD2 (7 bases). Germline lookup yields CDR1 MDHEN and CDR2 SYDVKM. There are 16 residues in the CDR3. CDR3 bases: TGTTCCGCACGGAGAGGGGGGGCAGGAAAACAAGAGACCCAGTACTTC. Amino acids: CSARRGGAGKQETQYF.

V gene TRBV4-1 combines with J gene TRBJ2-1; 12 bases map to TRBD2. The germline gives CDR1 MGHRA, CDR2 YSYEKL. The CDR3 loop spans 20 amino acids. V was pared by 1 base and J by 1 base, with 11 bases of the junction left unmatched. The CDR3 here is CASSQGRLAGGFGSYNEQFF. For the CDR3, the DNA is TGCGCCAGCAGCCAAGGTCGGCTAGCGGGGGGGTTCGGGTCCTACAATGAGCAGTTCTTC.

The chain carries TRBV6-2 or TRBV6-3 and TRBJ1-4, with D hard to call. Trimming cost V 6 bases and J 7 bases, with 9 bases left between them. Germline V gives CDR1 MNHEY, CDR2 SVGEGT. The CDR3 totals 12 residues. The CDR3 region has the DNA TGTGCCAGCAGCCTCCAACTTGAAAAACTGTTTTTT. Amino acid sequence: CASSLQLEKLFF.

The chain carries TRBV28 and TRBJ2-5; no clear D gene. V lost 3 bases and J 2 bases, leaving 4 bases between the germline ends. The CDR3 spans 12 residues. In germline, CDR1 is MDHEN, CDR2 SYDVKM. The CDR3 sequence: CASSLWQETQYF. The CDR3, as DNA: TGTGCCAGCAGTTTGTGGCAAGAGACCCAGTACTTC.

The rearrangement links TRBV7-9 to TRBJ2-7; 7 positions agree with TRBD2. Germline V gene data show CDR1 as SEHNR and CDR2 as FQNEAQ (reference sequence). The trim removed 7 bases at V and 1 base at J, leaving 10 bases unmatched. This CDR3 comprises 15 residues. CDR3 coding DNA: TGTGCCAGCAACCCCCGGGGAGGGGCTTCCTACGAGCAGTACTTC. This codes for CASNPRGGASYEQYF.

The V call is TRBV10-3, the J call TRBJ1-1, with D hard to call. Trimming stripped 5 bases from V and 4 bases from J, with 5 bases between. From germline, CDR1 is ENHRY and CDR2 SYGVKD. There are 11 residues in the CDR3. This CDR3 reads CAISKSTEAFF. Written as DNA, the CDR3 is TGTGCCATCAGTAAGAGCACTGAAGCTTTCTTT.

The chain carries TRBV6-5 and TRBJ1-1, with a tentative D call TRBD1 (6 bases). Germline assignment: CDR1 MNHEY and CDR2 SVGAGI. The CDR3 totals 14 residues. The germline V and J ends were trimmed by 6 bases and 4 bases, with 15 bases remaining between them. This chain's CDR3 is CASRTTGIGTEAFF. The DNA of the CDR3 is TGTGCCAGCAGAACGACAGGAATCGGCACTGAAGCTTTCTTT.

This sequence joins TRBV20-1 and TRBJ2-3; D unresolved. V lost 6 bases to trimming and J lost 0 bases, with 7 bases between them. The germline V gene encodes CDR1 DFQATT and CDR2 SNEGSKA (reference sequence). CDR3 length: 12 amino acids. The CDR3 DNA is TGCAGTGCGCGTCCAAGCACAGATACGCAGTATTTT. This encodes CSARPSTDTQYF.

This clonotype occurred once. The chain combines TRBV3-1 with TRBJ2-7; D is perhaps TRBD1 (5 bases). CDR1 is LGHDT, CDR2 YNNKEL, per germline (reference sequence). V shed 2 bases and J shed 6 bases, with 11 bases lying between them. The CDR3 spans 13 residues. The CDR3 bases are TGTGCCAGCAGCCAAAAAGGGGCGAGCGAGCAGTACTTC. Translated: CASSQKGASEQYF.

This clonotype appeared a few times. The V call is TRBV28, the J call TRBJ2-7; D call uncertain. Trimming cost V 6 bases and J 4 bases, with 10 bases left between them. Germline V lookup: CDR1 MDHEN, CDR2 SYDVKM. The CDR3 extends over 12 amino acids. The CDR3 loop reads CASSNPGYEQYV. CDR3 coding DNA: TGTGCCAGCAGCAACCCTGGTTACGAGCAGTACGTC.

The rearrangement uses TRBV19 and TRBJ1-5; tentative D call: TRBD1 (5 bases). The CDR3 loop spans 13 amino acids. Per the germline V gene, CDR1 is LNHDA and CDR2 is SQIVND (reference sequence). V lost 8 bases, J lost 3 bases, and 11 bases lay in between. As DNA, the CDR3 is TGTGCCAGTCTAGGGACGGTCAATCAGCCCCAGCATTTT. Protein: CASLGTVNQPQHF. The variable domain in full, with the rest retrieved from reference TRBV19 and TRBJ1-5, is DGGITQSPKYLFRKEGQNVTLSCEQNLNHDAMYWYRQDPGQGLRLIYYSQIVNDFQKGDIAEGYSVSREKKESFPLTVTSAQKNPTAFYLCASLGTVNQPQHFGDGTRLSIL.